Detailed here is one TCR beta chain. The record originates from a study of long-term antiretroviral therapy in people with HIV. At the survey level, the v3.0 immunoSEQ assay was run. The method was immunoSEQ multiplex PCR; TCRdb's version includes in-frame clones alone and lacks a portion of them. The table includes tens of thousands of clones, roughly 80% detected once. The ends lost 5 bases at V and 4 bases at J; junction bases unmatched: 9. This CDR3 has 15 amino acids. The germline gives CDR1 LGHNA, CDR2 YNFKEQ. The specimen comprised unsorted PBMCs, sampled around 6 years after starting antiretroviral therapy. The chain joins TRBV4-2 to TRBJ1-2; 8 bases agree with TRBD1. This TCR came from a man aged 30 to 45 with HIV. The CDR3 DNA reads TGTGCCAGCAGCGGAAAAGGACAGGGAGCCTATGGCTACACCTTC. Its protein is CASSGKGQGAYGYTF.